One sample yielded the 14 T cell receptor beta chains listed below, sequenced in a study of identical twins. From the 5' RACE reads, TCRdb called clonotypes with MiXCR, one entry per CDR3 protein. The sample carries 750,000 to 950,000 distinct CDR3 sequences, around an eighth recorded once. These data also formed part of another study, on yellow fever vaccine responses in identical twins.

Sequencing was performed on PBMCs. All receptors derive from a woman between 18 and 29 years old in good health.

There are a few counts of this clonotype. CDR3 sequence reads: CASSSPPRNYEQYV. The DNA of the CDR3 is TGTGCCAGCAGCTCGCCACCCCGGAATTACGAGCAGTACGTC. V gene TRBV5-6 combines with J gene TRBJ2-7; no firm D call. Germline CDR1 reads SGHDT; CDR2 reads YYEEEE. The CDR3 sequence is 14 residues long. The ends were cut back, 3 bases at V and 4 bases at J, with 14 bases in the middle.

This clonotype was observed a few times. The V and J genes are TRBV12-3 or TRBV12-4 and TRBJ2-6, with D maybe TRBD2 (6 bases). V was trimmed by 6 bases and J by 0 bases, leaving 15 bases between them. This CDR3 region has 17 residues. This CDR3 reads CASRRPGLSSGANVLTF. The CDR3 DNA reads as TGTGCCAGCAGACGACCGGGACTGAGCTCTGGGGCCAACGTCCTGACTTTC.

The rearrangement joins TRBV6-1 to TRBJ2-1; possibly TRBD2 for D (5 bases). The CDR3 extends over 15 amino acids. The V and J ends lost 6 bases and 2 bases respectively, with 14 bases between them. From germline, CDR1 is MNHNS and CDR2 SASEGT. The CDR3 nucleotides read TGTGCCAGCAGCCACTTTCAGGAGGCCTACAATGAGCAGTTCTTC. Amino acids: CASSHFQEAYNEQFF.

The gene calls are TRBV7-6 and TRBJ2-2; D might be TRBD2 (6 bases). Trimming left V 9 bases short and J 1 base short, with 15 bases between. CDR1 is SGHVS and CDR2 is FNYEAQ in the germline V gene. The CDR3 sequence is 15 residues long. The CDR3 region has the DNA TGTGCCAGGCCCGCCTCGGAGGGGAACACCGGGGAGCTGTTTTTT. It yields the protein CARPASEGNTGELFF.

In its sample, this clonotype was seen many times. The chain has TRBV20-1 and TRBJ1-6, with 10 bases fitting TRBD1. This CDR3 comprises 13 residues. J gave up 8 bases and V 6 bases, and 4 bases lay outside the gene matches. Germline CDR1 is DFQATT and CDR2 is SNEGSKA (reference sequence). As DNA, the CDR3 is TGCAGTGCCAGTGGACAGGGGGATTCACCCCTCCACTTT. Translated, it gives CSASGQGDSPLHF.

This clonotype was observed a handful of times. The chain uses TRBV7-8 and TRBJ2-7; 8 bases map to TRBD1. The CDR3 totals 16 residues. The trim removed 0 bases at V and 5 bases at J, leaving 9 bases unmatched. The germline gives CDR1 SGHVS, CDR2 FQNEAQ. The CDR3 loop is CASSLAFGAGGNEQYV. The CDR3 DNA reads TGTGCCAGCAGCTTAGCGTTTGGGGCAGGGGGCAACGAGCAGTACGTC.

The rearrangement links TRBV5-1 to TRBJ2-1, with 9 bases fitting TRBD1. The CDR3 extends over 15 amino acids. Germline lookup yields CDR1 SGHRS and CDR2 YFSETQ. J lost 8 bases, V lost 5 bases, and 11 bases had no gene match. The DNA of the CDR3 is TGCGCCAGCAGAACCGGGACAGGGTTCCGGTATGAGCAGTTCTTC. Its protein product is CASRTGTGFRYEQFF.

The V call is TRBV20-1, the J call TRBJ2-2; weak D call: TRBD2 (5 bases). V was shortened by 0 bases and J by 2 bases, with 13 bases between the two germline ends. In germline, CDR1 is DFQATT, CDR2 SNEGSKA (reference sequence). The CDR3 length is 16 residues. The CDR3 protein is CSAREPGVVNTGELFF. Here the CDR3 DNA reads TGCAGTGCTAGAGAACCCGGGGTCGTAAACACCGGGGAGCTGTTTTTT.

This clonotype was recorded at least ten times. The CDR3 is CASSLGQGGGMGEQFF. Here the CDR3 DNA reads TGTGCCAGCAGTTTAGGTCAGGGGGGCGGAATGGGTGAGCAGTTCTTC. The chain combines TRBV27 with TRBJ2-1; TRBD1 is a possible D gene (7 bases). The germline V and J ends were trimmed by 2 bases and 9 bases, with 20 bases remaining between them. Germline-derived CDR1 and CDR2 are MNHEY and SMNVEV (reference sequence). The CDR3 has 16 residues.

This clonotype was observed a handful of times. The rearrangement joins TRBV7-8 to TRBJ1-1; D possibly corresponds to TRBD1 (5 bases). The V end lost 5 bases, the J end lost 4 bases, and 23 bases lay between the germline ends. Germline values: CDR1 SGHVS, CDR2 FQNEAQ. The CDR3 loop spans 17 amino acids. Here the CDR3 reads CASSQYKKTAKPTEAFF. The CDR3 coding sequence is TGTGCCAGCAGCCAATATAAAAAGACAGCAAAGCCCACTGAAGCTTTCTTT.

This clonotype was observed at least ten times. The CDR3 nucleotides are TGTGCCAGCAGTTTACAAATTAGCGGAGGCAATGAGCAGTTCTTC. This translates into CASSLQISGGNEQFF. The chain employs TRBV12-3 or TRBV12-4 and TRBJ2-1, with a weak D call TRBD2 (6 bases). Trimming stripped 2 bases from V and 6 bases from J, with 14 bases between. The CDR3 is made up of 15 amino acids.

Many counts were recorded for this clonotype. This sequence joins TRBV12-3 or TRBV12-4 and TRBJ2-4, with D perhaps TRBD1 (5 bases). V lost 6 bases, J lost 4 bases, and 10 bases lay in between. This CDR3 has 13 amino acids. DNA for the CDR3: TGTGCCAGCAGGGGGCCCACGAAAAACATTCAGTACTTC. Protein: CASRGPTKNIQYF.

The CDR3 protein is CASSALAGGIETQYF. The CDR3 DNA follows: TGTGCCAGCAGTGCTTTGGCGGGAGGTATAGAGACCCAGTACTTC. The V call is TRBV2, the J call TRBJ2-5; 8 bases match TRBD2. This CDR3 contains 15 residues. The V gene's germline CDR1 is SNHLY and CDR2 FYNNEI. Trimming removed 4 bases from V and 4 bases from J; junction bases left unmatched: 8.

This clonotype came up many times. V gene TRBV7-3 combines with J gene TRBJ2-3; D call uncertain. Germline V gene lookup returns CDR1 SGHTA and CDR2 FQGTGA. Trimming removed 1 base at V and 6 bases at J, with 14 bases between. The CDR3 spans 15 residues. CDR3 in DNA: TGTGCCAGCAGCTTAATGGGCCAGGCCTGGGATACGCAGTATTTT. Protein product: CASSLMGQAWDTQYF. The variable domain in full, completed from reference TRBV7-3 and TRBJ2-3, reads GAGVSQTPSNKVTEKGKYVELRCDPISGHTALYWYRQSLGQGPEFLIYFQGTGAADDSGLPNDRFFAVRPEGSVSTLKIQRTERGDSAVYLCASSLMGQAWDTQYFGPGTRLTVL.